This TCR beta chain was obtained from a study of cytomegalovirus exposure and HLA in healthy donors. PCR involved 60 Vbeta and 13 Jbeta primers. The repertoire was sequenced with immunoSEQ multiplex PCR; TCRdb's copy has only in-frame clones and lacks some. The sample carries under 200,000 clones, around 84% recorded once. Study findings and constraints: The study found most TCR sequences rare, yet found some public TCRs in many donors. In a later analysis, TCR beta V- and J-gene trimming was associated with a missense DCLRE1C variant. HLA-A and HLA-B allele assignments for most subjects were reportedly predicted accurately using TCR beta sequences.

V gave up 4 bases and J gave up 0 bases, with 9 bases separating them. Germline values: CDR1 SQVTM, CDR2 ANQGSEA. The CDR3 runs to 13 residues. About this clone itself: The antigen remains undetermined.

This receptor was identified in a man aged 18 to 30 in good health and CMV-seronegative. The gene calls are TRBV29-1 and TRBJ1-1; the D gene is possibly TRBD1 (5 bases). The sequenced material came from PBMCs. CDR3 bases: TGCAGCGTTGCGAGACAGCTGAACACTGAAGCTTTCTTT. Its protein product is CSVARQLNTEAFF.